These T cell receptor beta chains were read from a single sample in a study of blood T cells in healthy people across ages. TCRdb used MiXCR to reprocess the 5' RACE reads, holding one entry per CDR3 protein. The sample shows 1.5 million to 2 million distinct CDR3 sequences, approximately 50% of them seen only once. What was sequenced was blood. These receptors were obtained from a woman aged 40-49 years in good health. CDR3s include the opening cysteine and the closing phenylalanine or tryptophan. The D gene is left open where the match is weak. Only part of the rows carry a size: once, few, many, or a class if the clone is expanded.

abundance | d_gene | j_gene | v_gene | CDR3aa | CDR3nt
. | . | TRBJ1-5 | TRBV7-2 | CASSLSAGRGQPQHF | TGTGCCAGCAGCTTAAGCGCAGGCCGCGGTCAGCCCCAGCATTTT
. | . | TRBJ2-7 | TRBV21-1 | CASSKPPCVGIGEQYF | TGTGCCAGCAGCAAACCCCCATGCGTCGGGATCGGCGAGCAGTACTTC
. | TRBD2 | TRBJ2-5 | TRBV7-2 | CASSLATSGGLQETQYF | TGTGCCAGCAGCTTGGCGACTAGCGGGGGACTCCAAGAGACCCAGTACTTC
. | . | TRBJ2-5 | TRBV5-1 | CASSCQPSGSETQYF | TGCGCCAGCAGCTGTCAGCCAAGCGGGTCCGAGACCCAGTACTTC
once | . | TRBJ1-6 | TRBV12-3/TRBV12-4 | CASGSQEHSPLHF | TGTGCCAGCGGTTCCCAGGAACACTCACCCCTCCACTTT
. | TRBD1 | TRBJ2-1 | TRBV5-1 | CASSSLDREQFF | TGCGCCAGCAGCTCCCTGGACAGGGAGCAGTTCTTC
once | . | TRBJ2-7 | TRBV20-1 | CSARSELVAYEQYF | TGCAGTGCTAGATCGGAACTAGTGGCCTACGAGCAGTACTTC
. | TRBD1 | TRBJ1-4 | TRBV12-3/TRBV12-4 | CASSFWRGPLVGEKLFF | TGTGCCAGCAGTTTTTGGAGGGGGCCCTTGGTAGGAGAGAAACTGTTTTTT
few | . | TRBJ1-2 | TRBV4-3 | CASSQDGGSGYTF | TGCGCCAGCAGCCAAGACGGGGGAAGTGGCTACACCTTC
. | TRBD1 | TRBJ2-1 | TRBV6-1 | CACEAGTGVYYNEQFF | TGTGCCTGTGAGGCGGGGACAGGGGTGTACTACAATGAGCAGTTCTTC
. | . | TRBJ2-7 | TRBV20-1 | CSASTLLGAGEQYF | TGCAGTGCTAGCACCCTCTTGGGGGCGGGCGAGCAGTACTTC
. | TRBD1 | TRBJ2-5 | TRBV5-1 | CASSFWDREETQYF | TGCGCCAGCAGCTTCTGGGACAGAGAAGAGACCCAGTACTTC
. | . | TRBJ1-5 | TRBV20-1 | CSASLTANQPQHF | TGCAGTGCTAGCCTGACAGCCAATCAGCCCCAGCATTTT
. | . | TRBJ2-3 | TRBV12-3/TRBV12-4 | CASSFAGAARHTQYF | TGTGCCAGCAGTTTTGCTGGGGCGGCCAGACATACGCAGTATTTT
. | . | TRBJ2-7 | TRBV6-5 | CASQRIAVGEQYF | TGTGCTAGCCAGAGAATCGCGGTTGGCGAGCAGTACTTC
few | . | TRBJ2-3 | TRBV7-2 | CASSLERPDTQYF | TGTGCCAGCAGCTTAGAACGCCCAGATACGCAGTATTTT
. | . | TRBJ1-2 | TRBV2 | CASSEDRSRGYTF | TGTGCCAGCAGTGAAGACAGGTCGAGAGGCTACACCTTC
. | TRBD1 | TRBJ1-5 | TRBV20-1 | CSAVGTGAQPQHF | TGCAGTGCTGTCGGGACAGGGGCCCAGCCCCAGCATTTT